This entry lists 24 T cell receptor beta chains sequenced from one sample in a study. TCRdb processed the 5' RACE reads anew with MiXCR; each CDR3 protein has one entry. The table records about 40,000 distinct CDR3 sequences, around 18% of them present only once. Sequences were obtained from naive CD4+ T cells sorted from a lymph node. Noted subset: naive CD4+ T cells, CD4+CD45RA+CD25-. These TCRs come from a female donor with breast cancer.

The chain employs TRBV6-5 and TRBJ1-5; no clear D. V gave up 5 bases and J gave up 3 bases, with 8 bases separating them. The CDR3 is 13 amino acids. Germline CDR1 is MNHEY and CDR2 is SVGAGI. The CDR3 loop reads CASSRSNNQPQHF. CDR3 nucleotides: TGTGCCAGCAGTAGATCCAACAATCAGCCCCAGCATTTT.

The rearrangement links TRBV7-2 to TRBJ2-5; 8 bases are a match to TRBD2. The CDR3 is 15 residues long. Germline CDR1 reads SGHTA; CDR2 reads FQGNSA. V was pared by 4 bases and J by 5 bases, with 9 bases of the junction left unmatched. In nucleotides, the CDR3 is TGTGCCAGCAGCTCGACGGGACTAGGGGAGGAGACCCAGTACTTC. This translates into CASSSTGLGEETQYF.

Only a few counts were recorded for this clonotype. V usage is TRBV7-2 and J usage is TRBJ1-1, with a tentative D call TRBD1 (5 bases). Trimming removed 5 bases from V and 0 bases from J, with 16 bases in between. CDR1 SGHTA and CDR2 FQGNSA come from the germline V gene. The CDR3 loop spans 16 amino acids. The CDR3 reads CASSPQWGRMNTEAFF. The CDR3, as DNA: TGTGCCAGCAGCCCCCAGTGGGGCAGAATGAACACTGAAGCTTTCTTT. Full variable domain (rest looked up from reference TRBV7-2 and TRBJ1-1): GAGVSQSPSNKVTEKGKDVELRCDPISGHTALYWYRQSLGQGLEFLIYFQGNSAPDKSGLPSDRFSAERTGGSVSTLTIQRTQQEDSAVYLCASSPQWGRMNTEAFFGQGTRLTVV.

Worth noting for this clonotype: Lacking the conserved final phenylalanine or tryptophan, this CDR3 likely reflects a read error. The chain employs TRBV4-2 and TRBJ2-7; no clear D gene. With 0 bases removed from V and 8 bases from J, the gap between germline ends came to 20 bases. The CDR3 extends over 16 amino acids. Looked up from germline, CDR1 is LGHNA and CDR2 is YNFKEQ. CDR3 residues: CASSQDRAGDPTKQYC. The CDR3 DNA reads TGTGCCAGCAGCCAAGATAGGGCAGGAGACCCCACGAAGCAGTACTGC.

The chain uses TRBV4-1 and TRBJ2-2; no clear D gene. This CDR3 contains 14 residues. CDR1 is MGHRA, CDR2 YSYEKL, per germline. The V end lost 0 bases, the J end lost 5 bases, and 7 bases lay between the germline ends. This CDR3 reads CASSQDWGTGELFF. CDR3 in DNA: TGCGCCAGCAGCCAAGATTGGGGTACCGGGGAGCTGTTTTTT.

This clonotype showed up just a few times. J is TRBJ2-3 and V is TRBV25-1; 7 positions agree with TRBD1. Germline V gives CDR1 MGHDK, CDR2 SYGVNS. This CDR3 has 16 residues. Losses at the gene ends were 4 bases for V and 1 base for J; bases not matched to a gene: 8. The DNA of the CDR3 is TGTGCCAGCAGTGGGGACCGGGACAGAGGCACAGATACGCAGTATTTT. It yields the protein CASSGDRDRGTDTQYF.

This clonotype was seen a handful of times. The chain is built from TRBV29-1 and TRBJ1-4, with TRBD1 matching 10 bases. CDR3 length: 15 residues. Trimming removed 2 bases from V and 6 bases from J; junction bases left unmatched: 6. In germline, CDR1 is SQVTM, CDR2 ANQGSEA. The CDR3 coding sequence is TGCAGCGTTGAATTTTATGGGACAGGGGATGAAAAACTGTTTTTT. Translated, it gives CSVEFYGTGDEKLFF.

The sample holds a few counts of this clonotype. The CDR3 region has the DNA TGTGCCAGCAGCGCATCGGGACAGGGGTACTATGGCTACACCTTC. The encoded protein is CASSASGQGYYGYTF. The chain employs TRBV9 and TRBJ1-2, with 10 bases lining up with TRBD1. Looked up from germline, CDR1 is SGDLS and CDR2 is YYNGEE. V lost 3 bases to trimming and J lost 3 bases; unmatched junction nucleotides: 5. The CDR3 contains 15 residues.

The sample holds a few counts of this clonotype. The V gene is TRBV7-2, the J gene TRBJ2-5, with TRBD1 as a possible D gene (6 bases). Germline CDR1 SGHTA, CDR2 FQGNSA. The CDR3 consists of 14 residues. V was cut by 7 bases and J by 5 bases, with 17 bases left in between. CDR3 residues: CASTAEQGWETQYF. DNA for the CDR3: TGTGCCAGCACCGCCGAACAGGGATGGGAGACCCAGTACTTC. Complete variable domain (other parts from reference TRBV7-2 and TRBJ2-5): GAGVSQSPSNKVTEKGKDVELRCDPISGHTALYWYRQSLGQGLEFLIYFQGNSAPDKSGLPSDRFSAERTGGSVSTLTIQRTQQEDSAVYLCASTAEQGWETQYFGPGTRLLVL.

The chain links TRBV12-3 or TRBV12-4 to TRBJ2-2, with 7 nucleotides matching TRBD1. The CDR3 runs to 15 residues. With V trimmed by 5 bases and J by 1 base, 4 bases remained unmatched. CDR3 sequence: CASSPGTENTGELFF. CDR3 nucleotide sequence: TGTGCCAGCAGTCCCGGGACAGAGAACACCGGGGAGCTGTTTTTT.

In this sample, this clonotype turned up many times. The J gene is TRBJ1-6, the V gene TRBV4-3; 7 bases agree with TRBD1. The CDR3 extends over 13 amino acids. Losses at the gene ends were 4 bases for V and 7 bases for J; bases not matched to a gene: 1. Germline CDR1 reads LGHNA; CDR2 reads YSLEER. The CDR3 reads CASSPQGNSPLHF. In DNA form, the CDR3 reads TGCGCCAGCAGCCCACAGGGGAATTCACCCCTCCACTTT.

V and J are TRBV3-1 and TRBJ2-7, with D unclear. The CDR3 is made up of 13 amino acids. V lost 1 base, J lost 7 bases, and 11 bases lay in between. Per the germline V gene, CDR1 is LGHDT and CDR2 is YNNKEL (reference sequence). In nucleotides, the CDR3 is TGTGCCAGCAGCCAAGCCTCCCCCCTGGAGCAGTACTTC. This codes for CASSQASPLEQYF.

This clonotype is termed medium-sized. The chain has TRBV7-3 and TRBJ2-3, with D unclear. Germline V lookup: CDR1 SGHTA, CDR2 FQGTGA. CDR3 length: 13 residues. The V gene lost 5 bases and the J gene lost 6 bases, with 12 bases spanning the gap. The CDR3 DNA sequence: TGTGCCAGCAGCCCTAAAGAAGCCGATACGCAGTATTTT. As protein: CASSPKEADTQYF.

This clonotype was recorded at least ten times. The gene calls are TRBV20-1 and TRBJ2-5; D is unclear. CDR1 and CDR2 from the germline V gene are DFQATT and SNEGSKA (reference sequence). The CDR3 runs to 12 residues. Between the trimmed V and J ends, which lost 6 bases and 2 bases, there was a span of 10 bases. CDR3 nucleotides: TGCAGTGCCCAAGGGCCACAAGAGACCCAGTACTTC. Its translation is CSAQGPQETQYF.

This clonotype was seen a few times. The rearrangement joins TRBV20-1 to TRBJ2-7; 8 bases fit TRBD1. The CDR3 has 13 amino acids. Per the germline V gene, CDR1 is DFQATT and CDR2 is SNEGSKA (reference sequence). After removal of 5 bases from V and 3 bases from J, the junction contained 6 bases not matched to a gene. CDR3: CSASGTGLYEQYF. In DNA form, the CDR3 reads TGCAGTGCTTCCGGGACAGGTCTCTACGAGCAGTACTTC.

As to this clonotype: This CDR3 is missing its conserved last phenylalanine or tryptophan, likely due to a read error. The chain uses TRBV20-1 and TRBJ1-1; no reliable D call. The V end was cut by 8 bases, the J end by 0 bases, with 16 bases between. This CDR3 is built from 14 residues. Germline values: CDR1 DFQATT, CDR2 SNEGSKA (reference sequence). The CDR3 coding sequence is TGCAGTCCCAGAGACCGGGCCATGAACACTGAAGCTTTCTTA. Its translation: CSPRDRAMNTEAFL.

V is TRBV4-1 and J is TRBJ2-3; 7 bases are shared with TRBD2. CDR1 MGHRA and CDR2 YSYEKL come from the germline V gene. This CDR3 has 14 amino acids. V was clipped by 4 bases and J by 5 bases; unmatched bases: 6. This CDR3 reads CASSPGGSQDTQYF. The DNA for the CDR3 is TGCGCCAGCAGCCCGGGAGGTAGTCAAGATACGCAGTATTTT.

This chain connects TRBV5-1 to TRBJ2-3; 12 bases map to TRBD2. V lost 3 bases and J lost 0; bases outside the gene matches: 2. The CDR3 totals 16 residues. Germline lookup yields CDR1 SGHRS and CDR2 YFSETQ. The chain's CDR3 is CASSSGLAGSTDTQYF. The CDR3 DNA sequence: TGCGCCAGCAGCTCGGGACTAGCGGGTAGCACAGATACGCAGTATTTT.

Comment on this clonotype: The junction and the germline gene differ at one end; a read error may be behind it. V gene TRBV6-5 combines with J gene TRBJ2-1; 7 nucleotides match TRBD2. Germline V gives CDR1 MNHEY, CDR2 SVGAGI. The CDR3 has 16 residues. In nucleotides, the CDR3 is TGTGCCAGCAGTTCCACCAGGCGGGAGCCTTACAATGAGCAGTGCTTC. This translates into CASSSTRREPYNEQCF.

CDR3 sequence reads: CASSFPQRSEAFF. CDR3 nucleotides: TGTGCCAGCAGCTTTCCACAAAGATCTGAAGCTTTCTTT. V gene TRBV11-3 combines with J gene TRBJ1-1; D remains unclear. Trimming removed 3 bases from V and 6 bases from J, with 11 bases in between. CDR1 is SGHNT and CDR2 is YENEEA in the germline V gene. CDR3 length equals 13 residues.

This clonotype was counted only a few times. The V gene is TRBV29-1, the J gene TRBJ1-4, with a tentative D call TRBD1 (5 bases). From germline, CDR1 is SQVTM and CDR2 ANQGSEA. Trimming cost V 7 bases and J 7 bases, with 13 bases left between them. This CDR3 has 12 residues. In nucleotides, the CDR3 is TGCAGCGCCGCCGGGGGGAGTGAAAAACTGTTTTTT. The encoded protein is CSAAGGSEKLFF.

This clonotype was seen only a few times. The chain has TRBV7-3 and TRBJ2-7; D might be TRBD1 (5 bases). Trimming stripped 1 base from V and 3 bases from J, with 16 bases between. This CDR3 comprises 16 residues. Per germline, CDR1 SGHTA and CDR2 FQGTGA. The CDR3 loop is CASSLSSGSTVYEQYF. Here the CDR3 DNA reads TGTGCCAGCAGCTTAAGTTCAGGGTCGACAGTCTACGAGCAGTACTTC.

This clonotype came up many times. The CDR3 bases are TGTGCCATCTCCTTGGGACAGGGACAGCCCCAGCATTTT. This sequence encodes CAISLGQGQPQHF. The chain uses TRBV10-3 and TRBJ1-5; 9 nucleotides line up with TRBD1. CDR1 is ENHRY and CDR2 is SYGVKD in the germline V gene. With 8 bases clipped from V and 7 bases from J, the junction kept 6 bases outside the gene matches. This CDR3 has 13 amino acids.

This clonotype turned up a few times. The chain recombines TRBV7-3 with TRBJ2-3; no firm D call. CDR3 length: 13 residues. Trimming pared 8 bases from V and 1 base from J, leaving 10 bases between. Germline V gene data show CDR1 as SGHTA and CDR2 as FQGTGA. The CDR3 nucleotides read TGTGCCAGCTGTCGGGTCCGCACAGATACGCAGTATTTT. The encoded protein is CASCRVRTDTQYF.